Each of the 9 T cell receptor beta chains below was sequenced from the same sample in a study of regulatory T cells in long-lasting Graves disease. Time point here: newly diagnosed GD, antithyroid drugs for less than 3 months. RNA from PBMCs was the source of the TCR library. To make TCR beta libraries, researchers used iRepertoire HTBI primers and Arm-PCR of CDR3 regions. TCRdb passed the multiplex PCR reads through MiXCR, listing each CDR3 protein once. The data show 440,000 or so distinct CDR3 sequences, around 15% seen once. In addition, the sample was reused for a study of T cells in Graves' hyperthyroidism and ophthalmopathy.

The sample in question was peripheral blood mononuclear cells (PBMCs), obtained at new diagnosis, from a patient treated with antithyroid drugs. All receptors derive from a woman aged 25 to 39 with Graves disease.

This clonotype has at least ten counts. The V and J genes are TRBV18 and TRBJ2-1; no clear D gene. In germline, CDR1 is KGHSH, CDR2 LQKENI. With 3 bases removed from V and 5 bases from J, the gap between germline ends came to 14 bases. This CDR3 contains 15 residues. CDR3 amino acids: CASSPVSPSDNEQFF. The CDR3 coding sequence is TGTGCCAGCTCACCGGTGTCTCCCAGCGACAATGAGCAGTTCTTC. Based on the CDR3 plus reference TRBV18 and TRBJ2-1, the full variable domain is NAGVMQNPRHLVRRRGQEARLRCSPMKGHSHVYWYRQLPEEGLKFMVYLQKENIIDESGMPKERFSAEFPKEGPSILRIQQVVRGDSAAYFCASSPVSPSDNEQFFGPGTRLTVL.

This clonotype has at least ten counts. V and J are TRBV20-1 and TRBJ2-1, with 8 bases lining up with TRBD2. This CDR3 spans 13 amino acids. Trimming removed 6 bases from V and 8 bases from J; junction bases left unmatched: 9. The germline V gene has CDR1 DFQATT and CDR2 SNEGSKA (reference sequence). The CDR3 here is CSAPTGGGYEQFF. Written as DNA, the CDR3 is TGCAGTGCACCAACGGGGGGGGGTTATGAGCAGTTCTTC.

This clonotype has ten or more counts. This chain connects TRBV5-1 to TRBJ2-2; 12 bases fit TRBD2. CDR1 and CDR2 from the germline V gene are SGHRS and YFSETQ. V dropped 2 bases and J dropped 5; count of bases not matched to a gene: 7. The CDR3 consists of 17 residues. The CDR3 spells CASSFAGTSGSTGELFF. CDR3 coding DNA: TGCGCCAGCAGCTTCGCCGGGACTAGCGGGTCGACCGGGGAGCTGTTTTTT.

This clonotype has ten or more counts. V and J are TRBV28 and TRBJ1-5; the match to TRBD1 covers 8 bases. Germline V gives CDR1 MDHEN, CDR2 SYDVKM. CDR3 length: 15 amino acids. V gave up 3 bases and J gave up 5 bases; unmatched junction bases: 6. The CDR3 nucleotides read TGTGCCAGCAGTTTTACCCCAGGGGGCTATCAGCCCCAGCATTTT. This sequence encodes CASSFTPGGYQPQHF.

In this sample, this clonotype turned up a few times. The V and J genes are TRBV4-1 and TRBJ2-6; no definite D call. Germline V gives CDR1 MGHRA, CDR2 YSYEKL. Between the trimmed V and J ends, which lost 0 bases and 0 bases, there was a span of 15 bases. The CDR3 consists of 19 residues. In DNA, the CDR3 is TGCGCCAGCAGCCAAGAGAACGCAGTTTTATTCTCTGGGGCCAACGTCCTGACTTTC. Its protein product is CASSQENAVLFSGANVLTF.

To note about this clonotype: It may be a read error: a sequence one base away is much more abundant. V gene TRBV20-1 combines with J gene TRBJ1-1; 7 nucleotides align to TRBD1. The CDR3 runs to 12 residues. Germline V gene sequence: CDR1 DFQATT, CDR2 SNEGSKA (reference sequence). CDR3 bases: TGCAATCCCGGGACAGTGAACACTGAAACTTTCTTT. This codes for CNPGTVNTETFF.

This clonotype was recorded a few times. The chain recombines TRBV27 with TRBJ2-2, with 13 nucleotides matching TRBD2. Germline V lookup: CDR1 MNHEY, CDR2 SMNVEV (reference sequence). The CDR3 has 18 amino acids. With V trimmed by 0 bases and J by 5 bases, 6 bases remained unmatched. For the CDR3, the DNA is TGTGCCAGCAGTTTATCCTGGACTAGCGGGAGTCGAACCGGGGAGCTGTTTTTT. Its protein is CASSLSWTSGSRTGELFF.

This clonotype was picked up a small number of times. The J gene is TRBJ1-2, the V gene TRBV10-2, with 8 bases matching TRBD1. The CDR3 runs 12 residues. The germline CDR1 and CDR2 sequences are WSHSY and SAAADI. Trimming cost V 5 bases and J 4 bases; bases outside gene matches: 0. The CDR3 is CASSQGAYGYTF. Here the CDR3 DNA reads TGCGCCAGCAGTCAGGGGGCCTATGGCTACACCTTC.

This clonotype was found many times. This chain connects TRBV6-2 or TRBV6-3 to TRBJ2-1, with 8 bases matching TRBD1. The CDR3 runs 15 residues. Trimming took 7 bases from V and 8 from J; bases not matched to a gene: 13. The germline V gene encodes CDR1 MNHEY and CDR2 SVGEGT. The CDR3 DNA reads as TGTGCCAGCATCCTCCGGGGGACAGGAGGGCATGAGCAGTTCTTC. Encoded protein: CASILRGTGGHEQFF.